Sequencing of this T cell receptor beta chain was carried out in a study of technical replicates of blood from a handful of donors. TCRdb keeps only in-frame clones here, not all; method: immunoSEQ multiplex PCR. Of roughly 71,000 clones listed, roughly 89% were seen once; the top ten hold approximately 0.37%. The CDR3 runs 15 residues. With 1 base removed from V and 2 bases from J, the gap between germline ends came to 9 bases. Germline values: CDR1 LGHNA, CDR2 YNFKEQ. What was sequenced was T cells isolated from PBMCs. This receptor was identified in a human donor in good health. This sequence joins TRBV4-2 and TRBJ1-5; D may be TRBD1 (5 bases). CDR3 region: CASSQVGGGNQPQHF. Here the CDR3 DNA reads TGTGCCAGCAGCCAAGTAGGAGGGGGCAATCAGCCCCAGCATTTT.